This is a list of T cell receptor beta chains from one sample in a study of cytomegalovirus exposure and HLA in healthy donors. Clones were sequenced by immunoSEQ multiplex PCR, and TCRdb holds only the in-frame ones, with some missing. The data show 100,000 to 150,000 clones, roughly 82% seen once. Material for sequencing was PBMCs. The receptors were gathered from an older woman in good health and CMV-seropositive. Both conserved end residues are part of each CDR3. Size is omitted from some rows. Given values are once, few, many or a class for expanded clones.

abundance	v_gene	j_gene	CDR3aa
.	TRBV10-3	TRBJ1-1	CAISPGQGAGWTEAFF
.	TRBV15	TRBJ2-1	CATSRDQSGAYNEQFF
.	TRBV19	TRBJ2-3	CASSPLAGITDTQYF
.	TRBV5-6	TRBJ2-3	CASSWIFGQGASDTQYF
.	TRBV5-8	TRBJ2-1	CASSLGLAVRGQFF
.	TRBV4-3	TRBJ2-2	CASSQDPLGSFSWTGELFF
.	TRBV6-5	TRBJ2-7	CASSYSGAGSYEQYF
.	TRBV5-4	TRBJ1-1	CASSYSLNTEAFF
.	TRBV5-1	TRBJ2-6	CASRGQMSSGANVLTF
.	TRBV6-5	.	CASSSGTGNEQYF
.	TRBV5-1	TRBJ2-1	CASSQRGGLGEQFF
few	TRBV5-4	TRBJ2-7	CASSRTSGEQYF
.	TRBV19	TRBJ2-7	CASRRLAGSYEQYF
.	TRBV5-1	TRBJ2-5	CASTSGRLQETQYF
.	TRBV4-1	TRBJ1-5	CASRQHDRDRGLGSNQPQHF
.	TRBV27	TRBJ2-7	CASSFRPTDRNYEQYF
.	TRBV7-9	TRBJ2-7	CSSSWTGPDEQYF
.	TRBV27	TRBJ2-3	CASSPGLADTDTQYF
.	TRBV11-3	TRBJ2-5	CASSLGTSGPETQYF
.	TRBV9	TRBJ1-2	CASSVGQGNGYTF
.	TRBV6-5	TRBJ2-3	CASRGAYTQYF
.	TRBV4-3	TRBJ1-1	CASSQQPGTWLNTEAFF
.	TRBV27	TRBJ2-7	CASSLAVLLRRQKNEQYF
.	TRBV27	TRBJ1-2	CASSLSGTGGGGYTF
.	TRBV4-1	TRBJ2-5	CASSQGGQGWSQTQYF
.	TRBV25-1	TRBJ2-5	CASSYRGLQETQYF
.	TRBV7-9	TRBJ2-3	CASSPGLAGGRTDTQYF
.	TRBV10-3	TRBJ2-7	CASGSAGVEQYF
.	TRBV7-3	TRBJ1-1	CASSFIRVLNTEAFF
.	TRBV11-2	.	CASSWTSGSSYEQYF
.	TRBV29-1	TRBJ1-1	CSGRTVEAFF
.	TRBV14	TRBJ1-1	CASKGQLNTEAFF
.	TRBV5-4	TRBJ2-1	CASSLRLADYNEQFF
.	TRBV18	TRBJ1-4	CASSPDYTSTEKLFF
.	TRBV7-2	TRBJ1-1	CASSFVTGANTEAFF
.	TRBV7-2	TRBJ2-5	CASSLYSSETQYF
.	TRBV12-5	TRBJ1-1	CASGRTAHNTEAFF
.	TRBV29-1	TRBJ1-1	CSVDPTGAGGTEAFF
.	TRBV14	TRBJ1-6	CASSHRGGPTPLHF
.	TRBV12-5	TRBJ1-5	CASGATGGPQPQHF
.	TRBV7-2	TRBJ1-1	CASSLVGANTEAFF
.	TRBV7-2	TRBJ1-3	CASSFSRSGSGNTIYF
.	TRBV5-1	TRBJ2-1	CASTGGGPYNEQFF
.	TRBV25-1	TRBJ2-1	CASRTRGGEQFF
.	TRBV7-2	TRBJ1-2	CASSLWDNNYGYTF
.	TRBV7-9	TRBJ1-1	CASSSTGQPWKAFF
once	TRBV19	TRBJ2-3	CASSSTGTDTQYF
.	TRBV4-2	TRBJ2-2	CASSPQGTGELFF
few	TRBV5-1	TRBJ1-2	CASSFLPHRDTTANYGYTF
.	TRBV2	TRBJ2-2	CASSEGATGELFF